This T cell receptor (beta chain) comes out of a study of cytomegalovirus exposure and HLA in healthy donors. Study findings and constraints: Researchers had no immune exposure information except CMV serostatus available.

CDR3 size: 15 residues. V gave up 0 bases and J gave up 0 bases, with 8 bases separating them. CDR1 is SGHNT, CDR2 YYREEE, per germline (reference sequence). In regard to this clone: Its target is unknown.

The primer mix had 60 Vbeta and 13 Jbeta primers. Only in-frame clones appear in the TCRdb table, and some are missing; sequencing was by immunoSEQ multiplex PCR. The table shows 65,000 to 85,000 clones, with about nine tenths occurring only once. This receptor was obtained from a woman in her twenties or thirties in good health and CMV-seronegative. The sequencing input was PBMCs. The chain couples TRBV5-4 to TRBJ2-3; D may be TRBD1 (5 bases). CDR3 in amino acids: CASSLGQSSTDTQYF. CDR3 DNA sequence: TGTGCCAGCAGCTTGGGACAGTCTAGCACAGATACGCAGTATTTT.